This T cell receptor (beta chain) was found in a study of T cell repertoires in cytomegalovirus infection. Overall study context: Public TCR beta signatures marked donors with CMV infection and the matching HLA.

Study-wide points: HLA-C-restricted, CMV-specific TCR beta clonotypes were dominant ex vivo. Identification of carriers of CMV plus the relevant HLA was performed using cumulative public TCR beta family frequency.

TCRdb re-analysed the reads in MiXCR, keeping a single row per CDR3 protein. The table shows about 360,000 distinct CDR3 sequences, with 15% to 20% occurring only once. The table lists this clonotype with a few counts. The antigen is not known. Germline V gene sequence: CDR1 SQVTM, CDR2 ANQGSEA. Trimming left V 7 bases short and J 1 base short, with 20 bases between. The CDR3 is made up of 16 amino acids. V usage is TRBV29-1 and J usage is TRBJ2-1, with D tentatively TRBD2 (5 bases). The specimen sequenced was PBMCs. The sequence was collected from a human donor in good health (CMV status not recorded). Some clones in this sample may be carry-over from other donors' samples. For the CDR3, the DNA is TGCAGCGGAGGAGGCAATAGGGTTGGATCCTACAATGAGCAGTTCTTC. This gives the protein CSGGGNRVGSYNEQFF.